The clone carrying this T cell receptor (beta chain) was seen a single time. Its specificity is unknown. This record comes from a study of radiation and T cells in renal cell carcinoma. The time point was: baseline pretreatment blood. Treatment indicated: 15 Gy SBRT to primary tumor, nephrectomy 4 weeks later. After SBRT, blood was collected at 2 and 4 weeks, plus baseline. TCRdb's copy holds only in-frame clones and misses some; the assay was immunoSEQ multiplex PCR. This table has about 59,000 clones, approximately 84% appearing once. Study-level points and caveats: In blood, top tumor clones expanded by 2 weeks, shrinking by 4.

The sequence came from a man between 60 and 75 years old with renal cell carcinoma. The input for sequencing was blood, taken from a patient whose treatment included radiotherapy and nephrectomy.

CDR3 loop: CASSYSGATNEKLFF. In nucleotides, the CDR3 is TGTGCCAGCAGTTACTCAGGGGCAACTAATGAAAAACTGTTTTTT. The chain links TRBV6-5 to TRBJ1-4; perhaps TRBD1 as D (5 bases). V was cut by 0 bases and J by 0 bases, with 5 bases left in between. Germline CDR1 is MNHEY and CDR2 is SVGAGI. This CDR3 region has 15 residues.